This T cell receptor beta chain appears in the sequencing data of a study of identifying expanded T cells in peripheral blood. The study's findings and limits: About 1.2 clones differed between technical replicates, versus roughly 16 and 20 over time. Two-week clone count variance significantly increased as total template count grew.

Of note for this clone: Its cognate antigen is unknown.

TCRdb keeps only in-frame clones here, not all; method: immunoSEQ multiplex PCR. The sample gives tens of thousands of clones, about 83% of which show up once; approximately 18% is in the top ten. Collection occurred without any documented infections or immune events in donors. There are 17 residues in the CDR3. Germline CDR1 ENHRY, CDR2 SYGVKD. V dropped 0 bases and J dropped 5; count of bases not matched to a gene: 11. V is TRBV10-3 and J is TRBJ2-3; 7 nucleotides agree with TRBD2. The sequence derives from a person aged 18 to 69 in good health. The specimen sequenced was blood. Here the CDR3 DNA reads TGTGCCATCAGTGAGTCGATGCCCCGGGGGGTAGTAGATACGCAGTATTTT. Its translation: CAISESMPRGVVDTQYF.